Shown below are 20 T cell receptor beta chains from a single sample sequenced in a study of T cell responses to AZD1222 COVID-19 vaccine. The repertoire was sequenced with immunoSEQ multiplex PCR; TCRdb's copy has only in-frame clones and lacks some. The top ten hold roughly 12% of the sample, which has 140,000 to 150,000 clones, approximately 93% seen once. The sequences come from peripheral blood, collected after recovery from COVID-19. These receptors came from an adult who had recovered from COVID-19.

This sequence joins TRBV27 and TRBJ2-5; 9 nucleotides line up with TRBD1. CDR3 length equals 14 residues. Germline trimming cut 3 bases from V and 5 bases from J; bases unmatched to any gene: 4. Germline V gene sequence: CDR1 MNHEY, CDR2 SMNVEV (reference sequence). CDR3 sequence (DNA): TGTGCCAGCAGTTTTACAGGGGGCGGGGAGACCCAGTACTTC. Protein sequence: CASSFTGGGETQYF.

The chain is built from TRBV28 and TRBJ2-7; 9 bases agree with TRBD1. J was trimmed by 4 bases and V by 2 bases; bases with no gene match: 6. Germline loops: CDR1 MDHEN, CDR2 SYDVKM. The CDR3 is made up of 15 amino acids. The CDR3 coding sequence is TGTGCCAGCAGTTTAGCGGGACAGGGCAGGTACGAGCAGTACTTC. Amino acid sequence: CASSLAGQGRYEQYF.

This sequence joins TRBV28 and TRBJ1-6; no firm D call. Germline values: CDR1 MDHEN, CDR2 SYDVKM. With 6 bases removed from V and 12 bases from J, the gap between germline ends came to 12 bases. This CDR3 has 12 amino acids. The CDR3 coding sequence is TGTGCCAGCAGCCGAAGAAAGGGACCCCTCCACTTT. It translates to CASSRRKGPLHF. Looking up the rest from reference TRBV28 and TRBJ1-6 gives the full variable domain: DVKVTQSSRYLVKRTGEKVFLECVQDMDHENMFWYRQDPGLGLRLIYFSYDVKMKEKGDIPEGYSVSREKKERFSLILESASTNQTSMYLCASSRRKGPLHFGNGTRLTVT.

This clone was seen only once. The V call is TRBV7-2, the J call TRBJ2-2, with 8 bases identical to TRBD1. The CDR3 consists of 18 residues. J lost 5 bases, V lost 2 bases, and 13 bases had no gene match. Germline CDR1 is SGHTA and CDR2 is FQGNSA. The CDR3, as DNA: TGTGCCAGCAGCTTAAGATCATGGGGACAGGCGGTGACCGGGGAGCTGTTTTTT. Translated, it gives CASSLRSWGQAVTGELFF.

This clone is a singleton in its sample. The chain uses TRBV7-3 and TRBJ2-1, with D perhaps TRBD2 (7 bases). The CDR3 runs to 15 residues. Trimming pared 3 bases from V and 8 bases from J, leaving 17 bases between. Germline CDR1 and CDR2: SGHTA and FQGTGA. In nucleotides, the CDR3 is TGTGCCAGCAGCTTCGGGGGGCCCCCAGCGGATGAGCAGTTCTTC. Protein: CASSFGGPPADEQFF.

J is TRBJ1-1 and V is TRBV19; 7 positions match TRBD1. The CDR3 is made up of 14 amino acids. Trimming at V came to 6 bases and at J to 5 bases, leaving 9 bases not matched to a gene. The germline CDR1 and CDR2 sequences are LNHDA and SQIVND (reference sequence). CDR3 in amino acids: CASRPDRVTTEAFF. The CDR3 DNA reads as TGTGCCAGTAGACCAGACAGGGTAACAACTGAAGCTTTCTTT.

V and J are TRBV5-1 and TRBJ2-7; TRBD1 aligns across 7 bases. Trimming removed 4 bases from V and 2 bases from J; junction bases left unmatched: 3. The CDR3 is 13 amino acids. From germline, CDR1 is SGHRS and CDR2 YFSETQ. CDR3 sequence reads: CASSNGQAYEQYF. In DNA form, the CDR3 reads TGCGCCAGCAGCAACGGACAGGCCTACGAGCAGTACTTC.

The chain has TRBV18 and TRBJ2-7; 7 bases match TRBD1. Per the germline V gene, CDR1 is KGHSH and CDR2 is LQKENI. This CDR3 region has 16 residues. J gave up 3 bases and V 2 bases, and 10 bases lay outside the gene matches. CDR3 sequence reads: CASSPDTGAVLYEQYF. DNA for the CDR3: TGTGCCAGCTCACCAGATACAGGGGCCGTACTCTACGAGCAGTACTTC.

This chain links TRBV28 with TRBJ1-4; 8 nucleotides align to TRBD1. The length of the CDR3 is 14 residues. J gave up 7 bases and V 5 bases, and 6 bases lay outside the gene matches. Germline V gene sequence: CDR1 MDHEN, CDR2 SYDVKM. CDR3 region: CASSPGGFREKLFF. CDR3 nucleotide sequence: TGTGCCAGCAGTCCAGGGGGCTTTCGTGAAAAACTGTTTTTT.

The chain couples TRBV4-1 to TRBJ1-3; no clear D. Germline lookup yields CDR1 MGHRA and CDR2 YSYEKL. V lost 0 bases and J 10 bases, leaving 22 bases between the germline ends. The CDR3 sequence is 17 residues long. CDR3 residues: CASSQDLAATLGFTIYF. CDR3 sequence (DNA): TGCGCCAGCAGCCAAGATCTGGCAGCCACTCTAGGGTTTACCATATATTTT.

A few counts support this clone. The chain has TRBV2 and TRBJ1-3, with D perhaps TRBD1 (6 bases). The CDR3 has 16 amino acids. Between the trimmed V and J ends, which lost 4 bases and 8 bases, there was a span of 21 bases. In germline, CDR1 is SNHLY, CDR2 FYNNEI. CDR3 loop: CASSATGSETRDTIYF. In nucleotides, the CDR3 is TGTGCCAGCAGTGCGACAGGTAGTGAGACGCGTGACACCATATATTTT.

The V and J genes are TRBV7-9 and TRBJ2-7; either TRBD1 or TRBD2 may supply D (5 bases each). V was cut by 2 bases and J by 1 base, with 15 bases left in between. CDR1 and CDR2 (germline): SEHNR, FQNEAQ (reference sequence). The CDR3 runs 16 residues. The CDR3 loop is CASSLFGGVGSYEQYF. The DNA of the CDR3 is TGTGCCAGCAGCTTATTTGGGGGTGTGGGTTCCTACGAGCAGTACTTC.

This clone was counted only a few times. The chain is built from TRBV27 and TRBJ1-1, with D maybe TRBD1 (5 bases). Germline assignment: CDR1 MNHEY and CDR2 SMNVEV (reference sequence). The V end was cut by 2 bases, the J end by 1 base, with 5 bases between. The CDR3 covers 13 residues. CDR3 DNA sequence: TGTGCCAGCAGTTTACAGGGGAACACTGAAGCTTTCTTT. Protein: CASSLQGNTEAFF.

The CDR3 protein is CASTRVSEETQYF. The CDR3 DNA sequence: TGCGCCAGCACGCGAGTCTCGGAAGAGACCCAGTACTTC. This chain uses TRBV5-1 with TRBJ2-5; no reliable D call. This CDR3 spans 13 amino acids. CDR1 is SGHRS, CDR2 YFSETQ, per germline. V was cut by 6 bases and J by 3 bases, with 12 bases left in between.

This clone has just one count. The chain recombines TRBV3-1 (or the pseudogene TRBV3-2) with TRBJ2-1; maybe TRBD2 (6 bases). V lost 0 bases, J lost 9 bases, and 15 bases lay in between. The length of the CDR3 is 15 residues. CDR1 is LGHDT, CDR2 YNNKEL, per germline (reference sequence). The CDR3 bases are TGTGCCAGCAGCCAAGATAGCGGCTTCCGGGCTGAGCAGTTCTTC. Protein sequence: CASSQDSGFRAEQFF.

The chain combines TRBV4-2 with TRBJ2-7, with D unresolved. The CDR3 consists of 15 residues. Trimming took 3 bases from V and 3 from J, leaving 15 bases between them. The germline CDR1 and CDR2 sequences are LGHNA and YNFKEQ. CDR3 DNA sequence: TGTGCCAGCAGCCACCCGGCCCTGGGCCTCTACGAGCAGTACTTC. Translation: CASSHPALGLYEQYF.

V is TRBV29-1 and J is TRBJ1-2; 8 bases are shared with TRBD1. J gave up 3 bases and V 0 bases, and 6 bases lay outside the gene matches. Germline-derived CDR1 and CDR2 are SQVTM and ANQGSEA. This CDR3 is 15 amino acids long. CDR3 sequence (DNA): TGCAGCGTTGAAGATGGTAACAGGGGGTACTATGGCTACACCTTC. Residues: CSVEDGNRGYYGYTF.

This chain links TRBV5-1 with TRBJ2-7, with D perhaps TRBD1 or TRBD2 (5 bases each). From germline, CDR1 is SGHRS and CDR2 YFSETQ. V shed 3 bases and J shed 7 bases, with 20 bases lying between them. CDR3 size: 15 residues. CDR3 sequence (DNA): TGCGCCAGCAGCTACCGCTCCGGGACCCCGAGGGAGCAGTACTTC. Translating gives CASSYRSGTPREQYF.

In regard to this clone: The identical CDR3 is also encoded by other nucleotide sequences in the sample. The genes are TRBV19 and TRBJ1-1; D is uncertain. The germline V gene has CDR1 LNHDA and CDR2 SQIVND (reference sequence). The CDR3 is made up of 13 amino acids. Deletions cut 1 base from V and 6 bases from J, with 9 bases between. CDR3: CASSIVGGSEAFF. The DNA of the CDR3 is TGTGCCAGTAGTATAGTCGGCGGCTCTGAAGCTTTCTTT.

The chain employs TRBV27 and TRBJ2-7, with D possibly being TRBD2 (6 bases). Trimming cost V 5 bases and J 3 bases, with 11 bases left between them. Germline V lookup: CDR1 MNHEY, CDR2 SMNVEV (reference sequence). The CDR3 covers 13 residues. Here the CDR3 DNA reads TGTGCCAGCAGTGTAACGGGACTCTACGAGCAGTACTTC. This codes for CASSVTGLYEQYF.